The TCR beta chain described here comes from a study of T cell repertoires in cytomegalovirus infection (dated by TCRdb to 2018 to 2020). A note on the overall study: The HLA type of each donor mattered for the analysis, because public TCR beta signatures pointed to carriage of CMV infection along with the matching HLA type. Study-level results and caveats: In both this cohort and an independent cohort of more than 350 donors, the cumulative frequency of public TCR beta family members distinguished carriers of CMV infection plus the relevant HLA type. The ex vivo response was dominated by HLA-C-restricted CMV-specific TCR beta clonotypes, and the single most frequent clonotype in two of eight donors was supplied by these HLA-C-restricted clonotypes.

On this clonotype itself: Its recognized antigen is unknown. Base qualities are not at hand, and no much larger clone is one base apart.

The CDR3, from cysteine to phenylalanine, totals 17 residues. Only the CDR3 region is kept as DNA, spanning 51 bases read in frame from base 1. At the junction V is shortened by 7 bases and J by 0 bases, with 16 bases in between. The germline V gene supplies CDR1 MDHEN and CDR2 SYDVKM. TCRdb names Illumina HiSeq 1500 as the instrument used. The public sequencing data were trimmed at Q25 with fastp and processed into clonotypes with MiXCR by TCRdb, which kept only in-frame beta chains. Identical CDR3 protein sequences are pooled into one entry, listed with their most common genes and DNA. The table for this sample lists over 250,000 distinct CDR3 sequences; over 20% of them were counted only once. The ten largest clones add up to around 14% of the sample.

The V gene is TRBV28 and the J gene is TRBJ2-6; too little of a D gene remains to name it. The receptor's source is a human donor in good health (CMV status not recorded). Some clones in this sample may be carry-over from other donors' samples. Sequences were obtained from PBMCs. The DNA reads as follows: TGTGCCAGCACTAATGGGCCGTTCAGCTCTGGGGCCAACGTCCTGACTTTC. It encodes CASTNGPFSSGANVLTF.